Below are 12 T cell receptor beta chains sequenced from a single sample in a study of blood T cells in healthy people across ages. Primed by a sample-barcoded 5' primer and a J-beta primer mix, a second PCR proceeded for roughly 7 to 11 cycles. TCRdb re-derived calls from the 5' RACE reads in MiXCR, one entry per CDR3 protein. The sample yields about 1.6 million distinct CDR3 sequences, about 31% seen once. Sample: blood. All receptors derive from a woman between 25 and 40 years old in good health.

The rearrangement links TRBV6-2 or TRBV6-3 to TRBJ2-7; the match to TRBD2 covers 11 bases. V lost 3 bases, J lost 3 bases, and 4 bases stayed unmatched. CDR3 length: 15 residues. Germline loops: CDR1 MNHEY, CDR2 SVGEGT. The CDR3 sequence is CASSYAGLAVYEQYF. For the CDR3, the DNA is TGTGCCAGCAGTTATGCGGGACTAGCGGTCTACGAGCAGTACTTC.

The chain links TRBV7-9 to TRBJ1-2; 8 bases fit TRBD1. Germline V CDR1 and CDR2: SEHNR, FQNEAQ (reference sequence). The CDR3 spans 14 residues. J gave up 8 bases and V 4 bases, and 9 bases lay outside the gene matches. CDR3 DNA: TGTGCCAGCAGCTCAGGACAGGGAGGAGGAGGCTACACCTTC. Translation gives CASSSGQGGGGYTF. Drawing the rest from reference TRBV7-9 and TRBJ1-2, the complete variable domain is DTGVSQNPRHKITKRGQNVTFRCDPISEHNRLYWYRQTLGQGPEFLTYFQNEAQLEKSRLLSDRFSAERPKGSFSTLEIQRTEQGDSAMYLCASSSGQGGGGYTFGSGTRLTVV.

This clonotype showed up just a few times. V and J are TRBV5-1 and TRBJ2-7; the D gene is possibly TRBD1 (6 bases). CDR1 SGHRS and CDR2 YFSETQ come from the germline V gene. The CDR3 sequence is 13 residues long. Trimming cost V 3 bases and J 4 bases, with 11 bases left between them. The CDR3 sequence: CASSWTAGYEQYF. CDR3 DNA: TGCGCCAGCAGCTGGACAGCCGGGTACGAGCAGTACTTC.

This sequence joins TRBV2 and TRBJ1-5, with D hard to call. CDR3 length: 13 residues. The V gene's germline CDR1 is SNHLY and CDR2 FYNNEI. The V and J ends lost 1 base and 5 bases respectively, with 6 bases between them. The DNA for the CDR3 is TGTGCCAGCAGTGAAGAGCTGCATCAGCCCCAGCATTTT. Its protein product is CASSEELHQPQHF.

For this clonotype: The CDR3 carries no conserved terminal phenylalanine or tryptophan, so it likely arises from a read error. V usage is TRBV20-1 and J usage is TRBJ2-7; possibly TRBD2 for D (5 bases). From germline, CDR1 is DFQATT and CDR2 SNEGSKA (reference sequence). The length of the CDR3 is 17 residues. The germline V and J ends were trimmed by 0 bases and 0 bases, with 18 bases remaining between them. The CDR3 bases are TGCAGTGCTAGAGATCGTACGGACCTCGGAGGCTCCTACGAGCAGTACTAC. Translating it yields CSARDRTDLGGSYEQYY.

CDR3 protein: CASSVTGTNCNEQFF. CDR3 coding DNA: TGTGCCAGCAGCGTTACCGGGACAAACTGCAATGAGCAGTTCTTC. This rearrangement joins TRBV9 to TRBJ2-1, with D perhaps matching TRBD1 (6 bases). This CDR3 has 15 amino acids. Germline CDR1 and CDR2: SGDLS and YYNGEE. V shed 2 bases and J shed 6 bases, with 15 bases lying between them.

V gene TRBV4-1 combines with J gene TRBJ1-4, with D unresolved. The CDR3 covers 15 residues. The germline V and J ends were trimmed by 4 bases and 9 bases, with 18 bases remaining between them. From germline, CDR1 is MGHRA and CDR2 YSYEKL. The CDR3 DNA is TGCGCCAGCAGCCGGTTACCGGGGTTAATGAAAAAACTGTTTTTT. Its protein is CASSRLPGLMKKLFF.

In its sample, this clonotype was seen many times. The rearrangement uses TRBV9 and TRBJ2-1; D remains unclear. V was clipped by 1 base and J by 3 bases, with 2 bases between them. CDR3 length: 12 amino acids. Germline V gives CDR1 SGDLS, CDR2 YYNGEE. CDR3 sequence reads: CASSVIYNEQFF. DNA for the CDR3: TGTGCCAGCAGCGTAATCTACAATGAGCAGTTCTTC. The entire variable domain, with the rest obtained from reference TRBV9 and TRBJ2-1, is as follows: DSGVTQTPKHLITATGQRVTLRCSPRSGDLSVYWYQQSLDQGLQFLIQYYNGEERAKGNILERFSAQQFPDLHSELNLSSLELGDSALYFCASSVIYNEQFFGPGTRLTVL.

The chain couples TRBV27 to TRBJ1-2, with TRBD1 matching 8 bases. V shed 3 bases and J 4 bases; nucleotides not matched to a gene: 10. The CDR3 length is 16 residues. Germline CDR1 reads MNHEY; CDR2 reads SMNVEV (reference sequence). CDR3 coding DNA: TGTGCCAGCAGTTTGAGTGACAGGGGTTCCGTCTATGGCTACACCTTC. Translated, it gives CASSLSDRGSVYGYTF.

The V gene is TRBV6-1, the J gene TRBJ1-2; weak D call: TRBD1 (6 bases). The germline V gene has CDR1 MNHNS and CDR2 SASEGT. This CDR3 region has 14 residues. The ends were cut back, 0 bases at V and 5 bases at J, with 10 bases in the middle. CDR3 residues: CASSEAGQAYGYTF. The CDR3 nucleotides are TGTGCCAGCAGTGAAGCGGGACAAGCATATGGCTACACCTTC.

The chain has TRBV5-6 and TRBJ2-5, with D perhaps TRBD1 (6 bases). The V gene lost 2 bases and the J gene lost 2 bases, with 13 bases spanning the gap. Germline CDR1 and CDR2: SGHDT and YYEEEE. This CDR3 region has 15 residues. The CDR3 protein is CASSLWGTFQETQYF. The CDR3 coding sequence is TGTGCCAGCAGCTTATGGGGGACATTTCAAGAGACCCAGTACTTC.

In its sample, this clonotype was seen a few times. CDR3 in DNA: TGCGCCAGCAGCTTGGGGGCCGGGGGCGCTACTACGAAGCAGTACTTC. It is translated as CASSLGAGGATTKQYF. The chain recombines TRBV5-1 with TRBJ2-7, with D perhaps being TRBD1 or TRBD2 (6 bases each). Per the germline V gene, CDR1 is SGHRS and CDR2 is YFSETQ. Trimming took off 0 bases at V and 8 bases at J, with 21 bases between the two ends. This CDR3 has 16 amino acids.